These 3 T cell receptor beta chains were sequenced from one sample in a study of blood T cell repertoires in COVID-19. The table came from immunoSEQ multiplex PCR; TCRdb's copy has only in-frame clones and leaves some out. The table shows roughly 200,000 clones, with more than 70% occurring only once. Sequencing was carried out using PBMCs or T cells enriched from blood (not recorded which). The receptor set was obtained from a man in his forties who had recovered from COVID-19.

The sample holds a few counts of this clone. The chain recombines TRBV19 with TRBJ1-2; 10 bases are a match to TRBD1. V was pared by 5 bases and J by 4 bases, with 4 bases of the junction left unmatched. The CDR3 sequence is 14 residues long. The germline CDR1 and CDR2 sequences are LNHDA and SQIVND (reference sequence). The CDR3 reads CASSFRDRGYGYTF. CDR3 nucleotide sequence: TGTGCCAGTAGTTTCCGGGACAGGGGCTATGGCTACACCTTC.

The rearrangement links TRBV7-3 to TRBJ2-3; the D gene is possibly TRBD2 (6 bases). Trimming left V 1 base short and J 5 bases short, with 13 bases between. The CDR3 runs to 15 residues. The germline V gene has CDR1 SGHTA and CDR2 FQGTGA. The CDR3 sequence is CASSLIGGVVDTQYF. The CDR3, as DNA: TGTGCCAGCAGCTTAATCGGGGGAGTGGTAGATACGCAGTATTTT. The variable domain in full, with the rest retrieved from reference TRBV7-3 and TRBJ2-3, is GAGVSQTPSNKVTEKGKYVELRCDPISGHTALYWYRQSLGQGPEFLIYFQGTGAADDSGLPNDRFFAVRPEGSVSTLKIQRTERGDSAVYLCASSLIGGVVDTQYFGPGTRLTVL.

The J gene is TRBJ1-1, the V gene TRBV5-5, with 11 bases aligning to TRBD1. Germline assignment: CDR1 SGHKS and CDR2 YYEKEE (reference sequence). The CDR3 has 14 amino acids. V shed 3 bases and J 11 bases; nucleotides not matched to a gene: 9. In DNA, the CDR3 is TGTGCCAGCAGCTCCGGACAGGGGGCGGAGGTGGCTTTCTTT. This gives the protein CASSSGQGAEVAFF.